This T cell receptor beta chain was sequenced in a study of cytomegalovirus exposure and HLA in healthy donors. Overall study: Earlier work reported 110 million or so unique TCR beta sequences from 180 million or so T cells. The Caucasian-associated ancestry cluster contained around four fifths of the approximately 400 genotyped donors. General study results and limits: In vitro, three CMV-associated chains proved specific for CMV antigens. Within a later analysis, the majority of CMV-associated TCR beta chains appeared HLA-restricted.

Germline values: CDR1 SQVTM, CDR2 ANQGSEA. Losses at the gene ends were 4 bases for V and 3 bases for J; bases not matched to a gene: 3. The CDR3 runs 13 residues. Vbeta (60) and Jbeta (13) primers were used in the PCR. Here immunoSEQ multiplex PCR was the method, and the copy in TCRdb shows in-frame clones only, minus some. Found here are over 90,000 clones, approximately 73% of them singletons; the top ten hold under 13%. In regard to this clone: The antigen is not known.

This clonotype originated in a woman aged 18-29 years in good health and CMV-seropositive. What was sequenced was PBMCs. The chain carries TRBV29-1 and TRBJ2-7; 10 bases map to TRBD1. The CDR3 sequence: CSVVRTGGYEQYF. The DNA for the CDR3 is TGCAGCGTTGTCCGGACAGGGGGCTACGAGCAGTACTTC.